This is a list of T cell receptor beta chains from one sample in a study of a mutant IDH1 vaccine in newly diagnosed glioma. Some clones are missing from TCRdb's copy, which holds only in-frame ones; the method was immunoSEQ multiplex PCR. The sample lists about 60,000 clones; 81% were seen once. Which antigens these TCRs recognize remains unknown. This sample comprised PBMCs, obtained from a glioma patient whose treatment included an IDH1 peptide vaccine. Receptors were obtained from a man in his forties with glioma. Both conserved end residues are part of each CDR3. Fields, in order: J gene, clone size, V gene, D gene, CDR3 protein, CDR3 DNA. The D gene is left open where the match is weak. Only some rows state a clone size, as once, few, many or a class for expanded clones.

j_call: TRBJ2-7; clone_size: .; v_call: TRBV6-1; d_call: TRBD1; cdr3_aa: CASSVDRAFSYEQYF; cdr3_nt: TGTGCCAGCAGTGTGGACAGGGCTTTCTCCTACGAGCAGTACTTC
j_call: TRBJ2-7; clone_size: .; v_call: TRBV11-2; d_call: .; cdr3_aa: CASSLELKGHEQYF; cdr3_nt: TGTGCCAGCAGCTTAGAACTAAAGGGACACGAGCAGTACTTC
j_call: TRBJ1-5; clone_size: .; v_call: TRBV6-5; d_call: TRBD1; cdr3_aa: CASSLRGSGQPQHF; cdr3_nt: TGTGCCAGCAGCCTCAGGGGGTCAGGTCAGCCCCAGCATTTT
j_call: TRBJ1-2; clone_size: .; v_call: TRBV5-5; d_call: .; cdr3_aa: CASSLAAGNNYGYTF; cdr3_nt: TGTGCCAGCAGCTTGGCGGCGGGGAATAACTATGGCTACACCTTC
j_call: TRBJ1-3; clone_size: .; v_call: TRBV2; d_call: .; cdr3_aa: CASSLSGISGNTIYF; cdr3_nt: TGTGCCAGCAGTCTATCCGGGATCTCTGGAAACACCATATATTTT
j_call: TRBJ2-1; clone_size: .; v_call: TRBV19; d_call: TRBD1; cdr3_aa: CASSIDRGRMRAWNEQFF; cdr3_nt: TGTGCCAGTAGTATAGACAGGGGGCGCATGAGGGCCTGGAATGAGCAGTTCTTC
j_call: TRBJ2-1; clone_size: .; v_call: TRBV14; d_call: .; cdr3_aa: CASSQDIGFEQFF; cdr3_nt: TGTGCCAGCAGCCAAGATATCGGGTTTGAGCAGTTCTTC
j_call: TRBJ1-6; clone_size: .; v_call: TRBV7-8; d_call: .; cdr3_aa: CASSLAPRRGGGPLHF; cdr3_nt: TGTGCCAGCAGCTTAGCGCCGAGGCGTGGGGGTGGGCCCCTCCACTTT
j_call: TRBJ1-1; clone_size: .; v_call: TRBV7-2; d_call: TRBD1; cdr3_aa: CASSFDRAGNTEAFF; cdr3_nt: TGTGCCAGCAGCTTCGACAGGGCTGGGAACACTGAAGCTTTCTTT
j_call: TRBJ2-7; clone_size: .; v_call: TRBV19; d_call: .; cdr3_aa: CASSPTEGAYEQYF; cdr3_nt: TGTGCCAGTAGCCCGACCGAGGGCGCCTACGAGCAGTACTTC
j_call: TRBJ1-5; clone_size: few; v_call: TRBV2; d_call: .; cdr3_aa: CASSEAPGSGQPQHF; cdr3_nt: TGTGCCAGCAGTGAAGCACCGGGATCAGGACAGCCCCAGCATTTT
j_call: TRBJ2-7; clone_size: .; v_call: TRBV6-5; d_call: .; cdr3_aa: CASSYGQGGYEQYF; cdr3_nt: TGTGCCAGCAGTTACGGGCAGGGAGGCTACGAGCAGTACTTC
j_call: TRBJ2-1; clone_size: .; v_call: TRBV18; d_call: TRBD2; cdr3_aa: CASSPPREAQEQFF; cdr3_nt: TGTGCCAGCTCACCACCGCGGGAGGCTCAGGAGCAGTTCTTC
j_call: TRBJ2-7; clone_size: .; v_call: TRBV27; d_call: .; cdr3_aa: CASTLREPAYEQYF; cdr3_nt: TGTGCCAGCACTCTACGGGAGCCCGCCTACGAGCAGTACTTC
j_call: TRBJ2-4; clone_size: .; v_call: TRBV18; d_call: .; cdr3_aa: CASSPPQGRNIQYF; cdr3_nt: TGTGCCAGCTCACCCCCCCAGGGGAGAAACATTCAGTACTTC
j_call: TRBJ2-1; clone_size: .; v_call: TRBV1; d_call: .; cdr3_aa: CTSSPSGAGVQDNEQFF; cdr3_nt: TGCACCAGCAGCCCCAGCGGGGCGGGGGTCCAAGACAATGAGCAGTTCTTC
j_call: TRBJ2-7; clone_size: .; v_call: TRBV11-2; d_call: .; cdr3_aa: CASSLMVGAANEQYF; cdr3_nt: TGTGCCAGCAGCTTAATGGTGGGAGCGGCGAACGAGCAGTACTTC
j_call: TRBJ1-2; clone_size: once; v_call: TRBV5-6; d_call: .; cdr3_aa: CASRKLRQVINYGYTF; cdr3_nt: TGTGCCAGCAGGAAGTTGAGACAGGTCATTAACTATGGCTACACCTTC
j_call: TRBJ2-1; clone_size: .; v_call: TRBV4-1; d_call: TRBD2; cdr3_aa: CASSQGEAGDWGQFF; cdr3_nt: TGCGCCAGCAGCCAAGGCGAAGCGGGGGATTGGGGGCAGTTCTTC
j_call: TRBJ2-3; clone_size: .; v_call: TRBV18; d_call: .; cdr3_aa: CASSQMAFYTDTQYF; cdr3_nt: TGTGCCAGCTCCCAGATGGCTTTTTACACAGATACGCAGTATTTT
j_call: TRBJ2-2; clone_size: few; v_call: TRBV10-3; d_call: .; cdr3_aa: CATNMNTGELFF; cdr3_nt: TGTGCCACCAACATGAACACCGGGGAGCTGTTTTTT
j_call: TRBJ1-1; clone_size: .; v_call: TRBV5-1; d_call: .; cdr3_aa: CASSHDGYTEAFF; cdr3_nt: TGCGCCAGCAGCCATGACGGATACACTGAAGCTTTCTTT
j_call: TRBJ2-7; clone_size: .; v_call: TRBV7-2; d_call: .; cdr3_aa: CASSLPISTYEQYF; cdr3_nt: TGTGCCAGCAGCTTACCAATTTCAACCTACGAGCAGTACTTC
j_call: TRBJ2-7; clone_size: .; v_call: TRBV11-2; d_call: .; cdr3_aa: CASSLGWVGYEQYF; cdr3_nt: TGTGCCAGCAGCTTAGGGTGGGTTGGCTACGAGCAGTACTTC
j_call: TRBJ1-3; clone_size: .; v_call: TRBV7-2; d_call: .; cdr3_aa: CASSSTVSGNTIYF; cdr3_nt: TGTGCCAGCAGCTCGACAGTCTCTGGAAACACCATATATTTT
j_call: TRBJ1-1; clone_size: .; v_call: TRBV6-6; d_call: .; cdr3_aa: CASSYSAGGTLREAFF; cdr3_nt: TGTGCCAGCAGTTACTCGGCGGGGGGAACCCTTAGGGAAGCTTTCTTT
j_call: TRBJ2-1; clone_size: .; v_call: TRBV11-1; d_call: TRBD2; cdr3_aa: CASSPGTSGSDEQFF; cdr3_nt: TGTGCCAGCAGCCCCGGGACTAGCGGGAGTGATGAGCAGTTCTTC
j_call: TRBJ2-2; clone_size: .; v_call: TRBV18; d_call: TRBD1; cdr3_aa: CASSPRGQGANTGELFF; cdr3_nt: TGTGCCAGCTCACCACGGGGACAGGGGGCTAACACCGGGGAGCTGTTTTTT
j_call: TRBJ2-5; clone_size: .; v_call: TRBV29-1; d_call: TRBD2; cdr3_aa: CSVEVGGTSGPQETQYF; cdr3_nt: TGCAGCGTTGAAGTTGGGGGGACTAGCGGACCACAAGAGACCCAGTACTTC
j_call: TRBJ2-1; clone_size: .; v_call: TRBV19; d_call: TRBD1; cdr3_aa: CASSIENRGRVYNEQFF; cdr3_nt: TGTGCCAGTAGTATAGAAAACAGGGGGCGCGTTTACAATGAGCAGTTCTTC
j_call: TRBJ2-5; clone_size: .; v_call: TRBV27; d_call: .; cdr3_aa: CASSYEGGTQYF; cdr3_nt: TGTGCCAGCAGTTACGAGGGAGGGACCCAGTACTTC
j_call: TRBJ2-2; clone_size: .; v_call: TRBV7-6; d_call: .; cdr3_aa: CASSTGTSANTGELFF; cdr3_nt: TGTGCCAGCAGCACCGGGACTTCCGCGAACACCGGGGAGCTGTTTTTT
j_call: TRBJ1-5; clone_size: few; v_call: TRBV10-1; d_call: .; cdr3_aa: CASSVGVEQPQHF; cdr3_nt: TGCGCCAGCAGTGTTGGAGTGGAACAGCCCCAGCATTTT
j_call: TRBJ2-7; clone_size: .; v_call: TRBV7-9; d_call: .; cdr3_aa: CASSFDFYEQYF; cdr3_nt: TGTGCCAGCAGCTTCGATTTCTACGAGCAGTACTTC
j_call: TRBJ2-7; clone_size: .; v_call: TRBV7-6; d_call: .; cdr3_aa: CASSFGQNYEQYF; cdr3_nt: TGTGCCAGCAGCTTTGGACAGAACTACGAGCAGTACTTC
j_call: TRBJ2-2; clone_size: .; v_call: TRBV4-3; d_call: .; cdr3_aa: CASSQRTANTGELFF; cdr3_nt: TGCGCCAGCAGCCAACGGACAGCGAACACCGGGGAGCTGTTTTTT
j_call: TRBJ1-1; clone_size: .; v_call: TRBV10-2; d_call: .; cdr3_aa: CASSEWYGNTEAFF; cdr3_nt: TGCGCCAGCAGTGAGTGGTACGGCAACACTGAAGCTTTCTTT
j_call: TRBJ2-2; clone_size: .; v_call: TRBV19; d_call: .; cdr3_aa: CASSIYRLDTGELFF; cdr3_nt: TGTGCCAGTAGTATCTACCGCCTTGACACCGGGGAGCTGTTTTTT
j_call: TRBJ2-6; clone_size: .; v_call: TRBV10-3; d_call: TRBD2; cdr3_aa: CAIKRGTSGSAGANVLTF; cdr3_nt: TGTGCCATCAAGCGGGGTACTAGCGGGAGCGCTGGGGCCAACGTCCTGACTTTC
j_call: TRBJ1-2; clone_size: .; v_call: TRBV27; d_call: .; cdr3_aa: CASSTGRAYGYTF; cdr3_nt: TGTGCCAGCAGTACCGGCAGGGCCTATGGCTACACCTTC
j_call: TRBJ2-1; clone_size: .; v_call: TRBV4-2; d_call: TRBD2; cdr3_aa: CASSPRLAGGLGSYNEQFF; cdr3_nt: TGTGCCAGCAGCCCCCGCCTAGCGGGGGGTCTCGGCTCCTACAATGAGCAGTTCTTC
j_call: TRBJ1-5; clone_size: .; v_call: TRBV4-3; d_call: TRBD1; cdr3_aa: CASSQDAQGNQPQHF; cdr3_nt: TGCGCCAGCAGCCAAGACGCACAGGGGAATCAGCCCCAGCATTTT
j_call: TRBJ1-6; clone_size: few; v_call: TRBV11-2; d_call: TRBD1; cdr3_aa: CASSKKQGGTYNSPLHF; cdr3_nt: TGTGCCAGCAGCAAAAAACAGGGGGGGACCTATAATTCACCCCTCCACTTT
j_call: TRBJ2-3; clone_size: .; v_call: TRBV7-6; d_call: .; cdr3_aa: CASSLGGTSGTQYF; cdr3_nt: TGTGCCAGCAGCTTAGGCGGGACTTCGGGCACGCAGTATTTT
j_call: TRBJ1-2; clone_size: once; v_call: TRBV4-1; d_call: .; cdr3_aa: CASSQTEGDGANYGYTF; cdr3_nt: TGCGCCAGCAGCCAGACGGAGGGGGACGGCGCTAACTATGGCTACACCTTC